This T cell receptor (beta chain) was identified in a study of CD8 T cells in ankylosing spondylitis. The study's findings and limits: Disease-associated clonotypes exhibited CD8+ identity and were relatively infrequent in peripheral blood. Some of the motif variants had earlier been found in reactive arthritis patients' fluid and blood. A TCR beta motif of eight highly homologous variants appeared characteristic of ankylosing spondylitis blood.

One entry per CDR3 protein results from TCRdb running MiXCR on the 5' RACE reads. The sample has about 500,000 distinct CDR3 sequences, roughly an eighth seen once. Comment on this clonotype: Its target is not known.

From germline, CDR1 is SGHVS and CDR2 FQNEAQ. V lost 5 bases to trimming and J lost 0 bases; unmatched junction nucleotides: 5. The CDR3 sequence is 17 residues long. The source is a male donor with ankylosing spondylitis. The V call is TRBV7-8, the J call TRBJ2-2; 11 nucleotides line up with TRBD1. The material sequenced was blood, either unsorted or a sorted T cell fraction (not recorded which). The CDR3 sequence is CASSEGQGAANTGELFF. Here the CDR3 DNA reads TGTGCCAGCAGCGAAGGACAGGGGGCCGCGAACACCGGGGAGCTGTTTTTT.